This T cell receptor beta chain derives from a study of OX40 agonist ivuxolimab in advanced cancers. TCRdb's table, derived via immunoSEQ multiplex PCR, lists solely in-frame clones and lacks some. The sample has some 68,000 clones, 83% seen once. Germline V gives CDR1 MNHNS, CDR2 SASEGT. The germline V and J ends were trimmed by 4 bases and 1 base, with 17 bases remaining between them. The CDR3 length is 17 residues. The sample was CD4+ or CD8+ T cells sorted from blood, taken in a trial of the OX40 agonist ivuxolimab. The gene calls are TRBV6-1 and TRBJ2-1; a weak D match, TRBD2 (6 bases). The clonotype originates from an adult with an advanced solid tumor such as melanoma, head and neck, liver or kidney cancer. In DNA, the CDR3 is TGTGCCAGCAGTGGCGGGACGGCAGCTTTATCCTACAATGAGCAGTTCTTC. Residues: CASSGGTAALSYNEQFF.